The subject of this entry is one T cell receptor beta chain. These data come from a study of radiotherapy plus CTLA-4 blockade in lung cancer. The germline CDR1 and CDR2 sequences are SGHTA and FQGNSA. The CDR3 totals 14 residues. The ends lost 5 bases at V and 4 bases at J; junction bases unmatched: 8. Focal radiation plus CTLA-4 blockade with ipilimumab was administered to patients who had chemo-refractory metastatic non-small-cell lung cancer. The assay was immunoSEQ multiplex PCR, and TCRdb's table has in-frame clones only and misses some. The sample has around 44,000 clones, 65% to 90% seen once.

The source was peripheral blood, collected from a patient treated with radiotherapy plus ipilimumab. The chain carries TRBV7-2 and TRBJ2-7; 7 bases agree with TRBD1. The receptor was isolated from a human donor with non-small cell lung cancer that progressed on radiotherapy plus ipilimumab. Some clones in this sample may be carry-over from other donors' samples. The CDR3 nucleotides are TGTGCCAGCAGCCATGACAGGGTGGGGTACGAGCAGTACTTC. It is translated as CASSHDRVGYEQYF.